This note documents a single TCR beta chain sequence. Generated by immunoSEQ multiplex PCR, the TCRdb table keeps only in-frame clones and is missing some. The sample holds about 2.1 million clones, 93% seen once. The data belong to a study of shared clonotypes between healthy human individuals. Trimming removed 1 base from V and 5 bases from J; junction bases left unmatched: 4. The CDR3 spans 16 residues. Germline assignment: CDR1 SGHTA and CDR2 FQGTGA. The naive CD8 subset, CD45RO-negative cells positively selected for CCR7, excluded terminally differentiated effector memory CD45RA+ cells. What was sequenced was naive CD8+ T cells from PBMCs. J is TRBJ2-1 and V is TRBV7-3; 11 nucleotides agree with TRBD1. The TCR comes from a man between 18 and 35 years old in good health. Some clones in this sample may be carry-over from other donors' samples. CDR3 amino acids: CASSLIGTGGDNEQFF. For the CDR3, the DNA is TGTGCCAGCAGCTTAATCGGGACAGGGGGTGACAATGAGCAGTTCTTC.